Detailed here is one T cell receptor beta chain. Original processing notes: From reference gene primer amplification, estimates of nucleated cell counts were derived. This table comes from immunoSEQ multiplex PCR, and its TCRdb copy is limited to in-frame clones, with some not included. The V and J calls and clone size are taken from that table; D and trimming were inferred from the DNA. The data contain fewer than 150,000 clones, approximately 89% of them singletons. This sample was included in a study of blood T cell repertoires in COVID-19. Study in general: COVID-19 samples from acute and convalescent phases originated in the United States, Italy and Spain. The analysed material was cDNA or gDNA that came from T cells, B-cell-depleted T cells, or PBMCs.

Per germline, CDR1 MNHEY and CDR2 SVGEGT. Losses at the gene ends were 2 bases for V and 4 bases for J; bases not matched to a gene: 4. The CDR3 runs to 14 residues. This clonotype was sampled from a human donor in a cohort sampled during active COVID-19. This sequence joins TRBV6-2 or TRBV6-3 and TRBJ2-7; 8 nucleotides match TRBD1. Sequencing used peripheral blood. CDR3 in DNA: TGTGCCAGCAGTTACCCAGGGGGCGATTACGAGCAGTACTTC. Translation: CASSYPGGDYEQYF.